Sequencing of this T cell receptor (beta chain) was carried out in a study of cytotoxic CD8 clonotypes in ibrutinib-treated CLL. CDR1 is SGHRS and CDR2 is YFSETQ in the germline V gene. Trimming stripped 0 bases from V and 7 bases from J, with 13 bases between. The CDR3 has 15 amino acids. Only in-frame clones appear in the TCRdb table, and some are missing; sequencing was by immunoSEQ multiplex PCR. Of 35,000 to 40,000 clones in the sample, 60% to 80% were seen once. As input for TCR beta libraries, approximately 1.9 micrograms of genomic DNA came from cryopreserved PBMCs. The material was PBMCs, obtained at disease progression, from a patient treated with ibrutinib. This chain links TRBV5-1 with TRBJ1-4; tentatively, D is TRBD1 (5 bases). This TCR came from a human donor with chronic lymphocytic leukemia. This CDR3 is CASSLGGYVGEKLFF. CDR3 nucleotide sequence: TGCGCCAGCAGCTTGGGGGGCTATGTTGGTGAAAAACTGTTTTTT.